This record looks at one T cell receptor beta chain sequence and its context. In the study's own analysis: Nucleated cell number was recorded as an estimate derived from reference gene primer amplification. Measured with immunoSEQ multiplex PCR; TCRdb has only the in-frame clones, and not every one. The V and J calls and the clone size are those of that table, but D and trimming were determined from the DNA. The table includes about 250,000 clones, more than 70% detected once. The data were taken from a study of blood T cell repertoires in COVID-19. Study at large: The United States, Italy and Spain were the sources of the acute and convalescent COVID-19 samples. From T cells, B-cell-depleted T cells, or PBMCs came the material, which was cDNA or gDNA.

Seattle participants joined during active infection and were tracked over time. The CDR3 spans 13 residues. V lost 6 bases to trimming and J lost 4 bases, with 11 bases between them. CDR1 KGHDR and CDR2 SFDVKD come from the germline V gene. J is TRBJ1-1 and V is TRBV24-1; possibly TRBD1 for D (5 bases). Sequencing was carried out using peripheral blood. The sequence derives from a woman in her 30s with COVID-19, enrolled during active disease. CDR3 amino acids: CATSPGGGTEAFF. The CDR3 nucleotides read TGTGCCACCAGTCCCGGGGGGGGCACTGAAGCTTTCTTT.